The present T cell receptor beta chain was sequenced within a study of shared clonotypes between healthy human individuals. Whole-study results and caveats: Clonotypes shared by all four donors outscored non-shared clonotypes in generation probability. Among several donors, about 4.6% of naive CD4 clonotypes were found in common.

Donation came from healthy HIV-negative adults that had no recent acute infections or vaccinations. The authors ran the assay at deep level. Only in-frame clones appear in the TCRdb table, and some are missing; sequencing was by immunoSEQ multiplex PCR. This table holds about 100,000 clones, about 70% found once. Trimming left V 3 bases short and J 2 bases short, with 9 bases between. Germline CDR1 MDHEN, CDR2 SYDVKM. The CDR3 loop spans 14 amino acids. Concerning this clone: What it recognizes is unknown.

This chain joins TRBV28 and TRBJ2-3; the D is unclear. The sequencing sample was made of memory CD8+ T cells sorted from blood. Described subset: CD45RO+ cells pooled with CCR7-negative TemRA cells. The receptor was isolated from a man younger than 40 in good health. The CDR3 is CASSFLVDTDTQYF. CDR3 coding DNA: TGTGCCAGCAGTTTCCTGGTTGACACAGATACGCAGTATTTT.